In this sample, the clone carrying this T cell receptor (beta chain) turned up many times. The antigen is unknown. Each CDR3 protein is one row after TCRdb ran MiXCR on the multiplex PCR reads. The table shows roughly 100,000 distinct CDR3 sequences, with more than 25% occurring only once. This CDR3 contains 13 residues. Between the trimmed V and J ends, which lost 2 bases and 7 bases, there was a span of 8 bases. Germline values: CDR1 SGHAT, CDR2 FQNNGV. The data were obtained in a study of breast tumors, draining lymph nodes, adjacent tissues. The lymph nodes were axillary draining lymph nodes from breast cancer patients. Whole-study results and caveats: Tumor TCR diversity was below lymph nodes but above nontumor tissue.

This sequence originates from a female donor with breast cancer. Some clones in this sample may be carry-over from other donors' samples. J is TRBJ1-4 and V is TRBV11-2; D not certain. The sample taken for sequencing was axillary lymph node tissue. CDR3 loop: CASSLLDAEKLFF. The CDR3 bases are TGTGCCAGCAGCTTACTTGACGCTGAAAAACTGTTTTTT.